This TCR beta chain was recorded in a study of Ad26.COV2.S vaccination and SARS-CoV-2 variants. For the study at large: A participant enrolled in the COV1001 Ad26.COV2.S trial arm provided the sample.

Remarks on this clone: The same CDR3 is also encoded by other DNA sequences in this sample.

Germline V gives CDR1 SGDLS, CDR2 YYNGEE. V lost 3 bases, J lost 3 bases, and 11 bases lay in between. This CDR3 comprises 14 residues. Treatment denoted: some 19 received Ad26.COV2.S at low or high dose, single or two shots; five or six received placebo; per-sample allocation not given. Specimens were obtained on day 63 following the first vaccine or placebo injection. The donor's status was that of an adult aged 18-55 years in Boston. Only in-frame clones appear in the TCRdb table, and some are missing; sequencing was by immunoSEQ multiplex PCR. This table holds around 450,000 clones, roughly nine tenths found once.

Sequencing used peripheral blood, obtained in a trial of Ad26.COV2.S vaccine versus placebo. The chain recombines TRBV9 with TRBJ2-3; the D gene is possibly TRBD1 (5 bases). The TCR sequence derives from a person aged 18-65 years who received the Ad26.COV2.S COVID-19 vaccine or a placebo. The CDR3 DNA sequence: TGTGCCAGCAGCGCAGGGTGGGGAACAGATACGCAGTATTTT. Translation: CASSAGWGTDTQYF.